The rows below give T cell receptor beta chains drawn from one sample of a study of T-cell reconstitution after alpha-beta-depleted transplantation in children. A single record per CDR3 protein comes from TCRdb applying MiXCR to the PCR reads. Of some 200,000 distinct CDR3 sequences detected, approximately 6.9% appear once; the ten largest clones hold about 5.9%. The input for sequencing was PBMCs, taken before TCRalphabeta/CD19-depleted stem cell transplant. The source of these receptors is a boy aged 2 to 10 with acute lymphoblastic leukemia, due to receive a stem cell transplant. The CDR3 runs from the conserved cysteine through the conserved F or W. A D gene is named only where the DNA matches it firmly. Size is stated for part of the rows, as once, few or many counts, or as a class when the clone is expanded.

clone size: many; J gene: TRBJ2-3; V gene: TRBV12-3/TRBV12-4; D gene: TRBD2; CDR3 DNA: TGTGCCAGCACGTTGCGGACTAGCGGGAGAGCAGATACGCAGTATTTT; CDR3 protein: CASTLRTSGRADTQYF
clone size: few; J gene: TRBJ2-7; V gene: TRBV5-5; D gene: -; CDR3 DNA: TGTGCCAGCAGCTTCCCACTCCTACTCAGTCGGCACTCCTACGAGCAGTACTTC; CDR3 protein: CASSFPLLLSRHSYEQYF
clone size: many; J gene: TRBJ2-2; V gene: TRBV3-1; D gene: -; CDR3 DNA: TGTGCCAGCAGCCCCCCCGGGACAACCGCGAACACCGGGGAGCTGTTTTTT; CDR3 protein: CASSPPGTTANTGELFF
clone size: many; J gene: TRBJ2-5; V gene: TRBV27; D gene: -; CDR3 DNA: TGTGCCAGCGGCCTGCCCGCGGGGTTCAAGTACTTC; CDR3 protein: CASGLPAGFKYF
clone size: many; J gene: TRBJ2-1; V gene: TRBV9; D gene: -; CDR3 DNA: TGTGCCAGCAGCGCGCAGGGGAGTAGCTCCTACAATGAGCAGTTCTTC; CDR3 protein: CASSAQGSSSYNEQFF
clone size: many; J gene: TRBJ2-3; V gene: TRBV9; D gene: -; CDR3 DNA: TGTGCCAGCAGCTCATCTAGGTACGGGGGCACAGATACGCAGTATTTT; CDR3 protein: CASSSSRYGGTDTQYF
clone size: -; J gene: TRBJ2-3; V gene: TRBV20-1; D gene: TRBD2; CDR3 DNA: TGCAGTGCTAGAGCTCCGGGACTAGCGGGCGGCTTCCGCACAGATACGCAGTATTTT; CDR3 protein: CSARAPGLAGGFRTDTQYF
clone size: many; J gene: TRBJ2-7; V gene: TRBV28; D gene: -; CDR3 DNA: TGTGCCAGCAGTGGGCCCCGCGAGCAGTACTTC; CDR3 protein: CASSGPREQYF
clone size: many; J gene: TRBJ2-3; V gene: TRBV6-5; D gene: TRBD2; CDR3 DNA: TGTGCCAGCAACCTAGCGGGGGGGTACCAGTATTTT; CDR3 protein: CASNLAGGYQYF
clone size: many; J gene: TRBJ2-7; V gene: TRBV6-2/TRBV6-3; D gene: -; CDR3 DNA: TGTGCCAGCAGCGGAGCCTACGAGCAGTACTTC; CDR3 protein: CASSGAYEQYF
clone size: -; J gene: TRBJ2-7; V gene: TRBV2; D gene: TRBD2; CDR3 DNA: TGTGCCAGCAGCGCTGAGCGGGACTACGAGCAGTACTTC; CDR3 protein: CASSAERDYEQYF
clone size: -; J gene: TRBJ1-2; V gene: TRBV5-1; D gene: TRBD1; CDR3 DNA: TGCGCCAGCAGCGGCGGGACAGGGGATGGCTACACCTTC; CDR3 protein: CASSGGTGDGYTF
clone size: -; J gene: TRBJ2-7; V gene: TRBV11-2; D gene: TRBD2; CDR3 DNA: TGTTCCAGCAGCTTACGGGCCAAGACTAGCGGGAGACCTTACGAGCAGTACTTC; CDR3 protein: CSSSLRAKTSGRPYEQYF
clone size: few; J gene: TRBJ1-2; V gene: TRBV28; D gene: -; CDR3 DNA: TGTGCCAGCGGAAATAACTATGGCTACACCTTC; CDR3 protein: CASGNNYGYTF
clone size: many; J gene: TRBJ2-4; V gene: TRBV5-1; D gene: TRBD1; CDR3 DNA: TGCGCCAGCAGCTTGGACAGGGGCAAAAACATTCAGTACTTC; CDR3 protein: CASSLDRGKNIQYF
clone size: many; J gene: TRBJ2-2; V gene: TRBV7-8; D gene: TRBD1; CDR3 DNA: TGTGCCAGCAGCCCAACGGGACAGGTGTATTGGGAGCTGTTTTTT; CDR3 protein: CASSPTGQVYWELFF
clone size: few; J gene: TRBJ2-5; V gene: TRBV6-2/TRBV6-3; D gene: -; CDR3 DNA: TGTGCCAGCACCTACGAGGGGGGCGAGACCCAGTACTTC; CDR3 protein: CASTYEGGETQYF
clone size: -; J gene: TRBJ1-1; V gene: TRBV28; D gene: TRBD1; CDR3 DNA: TGTGCCAGCAGTTTCAAGGTGGACAGGCACACTGAAGCTTTCTTT; CDR3 protein: CASSFKVDRHTEAFF
clone size: many; J gene: TRBJ2-1; V gene: TRBV10-2; D gene: TRBD2; CDR3 DNA: TGCGCCAGCCGAAATAGCGGGAGGGGCCTATCCAATGAGCAGTTCTTC; CDR3 protein: CASRNSGRGLSNEQFF
clone size: -; J gene: TRBJ2-7; V gene: TRBV3-1; D gene: -; CDR3 DNA: TGTGCCAGCAGCCAAGAAGGGTCTTACTACGAGCAGTACTTC; CDR3 protein: CASSQEGSYYEQYF
clone size: many; J gene: TRBJ2-1; V gene: TRBV7-9; D gene: TRBD2; CDR3 DNA: TGTGCCAGCAGCCGCCGCTGGCTAGCGGACTCCTACAATGAGCAGTTCTTC; CDR3 protein: CASSRRWLADSYNEQFF
clone size: many; J gene: TRBJ2-3; V gene: TRBV27; D gene: -; CDR3 DNA: TGTGCCAGCAGTTTTCAGGACGGTTCAGATACGCAGTATTTT; CDR3 protein: CASSFQDGSDTQYF
clone size: many; J gene: TRBJ2-1; V gene: TRBV28; D gene: -; CDR3 DNA: TGTGCCAGCAGTCCTTCGGACTCCCGGTGGTTCTTC; CDR3 protein: CASSPSDSRWFF
clone size: many; J gene: TRBJ2-5; V gene: TRBV28; D gene: TRBD2; CDR3 DNA: TGTGCCAGCAGTGGTAGCGGGGCCAACCAAGAGACCCAGTACTTC; CDR3 protein: CASSGSGANQETQYF
clone size: many; J gene: TRBJ1-5; V gene: TRBV29-1; D gene: -; CDR3 DNA: TGCAGCGGGGCGGGGGGGTCCCCCTTGGTGAGCAATCAGCCCCAGCATTTT; CDR3 protein: CSGAGGSPLVSNQPQHF
clone size: -; J gene: TRBJ1-2; V gene: TRBV7-2; D gene: -; CDR3 DNA: TGTGCCAGCAGCCGAGGGCCGGAGTATGGCTACACCTTC; CDR3 protein: CASSRGPEYGYTF
clone size: many; J gene: TRBJ1-1; V gene: TRBV12-3/TRBV12-4; D gene: -; CDR3 DNA: TGTGCCAGCAAGCTTTTAATCACTGAAGCTTTCTTT; CDR3 protein: CASKLLITEAFF
clone size: many; J gene: TRBJ2-7; V gene: TRBV12-3/TRBV12-4; D gene: -; CDR3 DNA: TGTGCCAGCAGTTTAAGGCACGAGCAGTACTTC; CDR3 protein: CASSLRHEQYF
clone size: many; J gene: TRBJ2-1; V gene: TRBV20-1; D gene: -; CDR3 DNA: TGCAGTGCTTGGTCCCCTCTCTCCTACAATGAGCAGTTCTTC; CDR3 protein: CSAWSPLSYNEQFF
clone size: -; J gene: TRBJ1-5; V gene: TRBV12-3/TRBV12-4; D gene: -; CDR3 DNA: TGTGCCAGCAGTTTAGCGAGGGGTCGGAATCAGCCCCAGCATTTT; CDR3 protein: CASSLARGRNQPQHF
clone size: many; J gene: TRBJ2-5; V gene: TRBV29-1; D gene: TRBD1; CDR3 DNA: TGCAGCGTTGGTATATCAGGGGGCGAGACCCAGTACTTC; CDR3 protein: CSVGISGGETQYF
clone size: many; J gene: TRBJ1-5; V gene: TRBV28; D gene: -; CDR3 DNA: TGTGCCAGCAGTTTAACCGGACAGCCCCAGCATTTT; CDR3 protein: CASSLTGQPQHF
clone size: many; J gene: TRBJ2-3; V gene: TRBV5-1; D gene: TRBD1; CDR3 DNA: TGCGCCAGCAGCTTGCCCCCCGGACAGGGGAACACAGATACGCAGTATTTT; CDR3 protein: CASSLPPGQGNTDTQYF
clone size: many; J gene: TRBJ2-7; V gene: TRBV20-1; D gene: -; CDR3 DNA: TGCAGTGCTAGGGGGGGACAAATTAGCGAGCAGTACTTC; CDR3 protein: CSARGGQISEQYF
clone size: -; J gene: TRBJ1-5; V gene: TRBV7-9; D gene: TRBD1; CDR3 DNA: TGTGCCAGCAGCGCGGACAGGGCTCAGCCCCAGCATTTT; CDR3 protein: CASSADRAQPQHF
clone size: few; J gene: TRBJ1-2; V gene: TRBV7-2; D gene: -; CDR3 DNA: TGTGCCAGCAGCAACGGCGTAAGCTATGGCTACACCTTC; CDR3 protein: CASSNGVSYGYTF
clone size: -; J gene: TRBJ2-7; V gene: TRBV4-2; D gene: -; CDR3 DNA: TGTGCCAGCAGCGCCGGGTCTTCAGCCTACGAGCAGTACTTC; CDR3 protein: CASSAGSSAYEQYF
clone size: -; J gene: TRBJ2-7; V gene: TRBV18; D gene: -; CDR3 DNA: TGTGCCAGCTCACCAGGTTCGGGGGCCTACGAGCAGTACTTC; CDR3 protein: CASSPGSGAYEQYF
clone size: few; J gene: TRBJ2-7; V gene: TRBV5-5; D gene: TRBD1; CDR3 DNA: TGTGCCAGCAGCCAACAGGGGGAGTCCTACGAGCAGTACTTC; CDR3 protein: CASSQQGESYEQYF
clone size: -; J gene: TRBJ2-3; V gene: TRBV5-6; D gene: TRBD2; CDR3 DNA: TGTGCCAGCAGCTCCAGACTAGCGGCCACAGATACGCAGTATTTT; CDR3 protein: CASSSRLAATDTQYF
clone size: many; J gene: TRBJ1-5; V gene: TRBV20-1; D gene: -; CDR3 DNA: TGCAGTGCTAGAAAGAATCAGCCCCAGCATTTT; CDR3 protein: CSARKNQPQHF
clone size: many; J gene: TRBJ1-2; V gene: TRBV28; D gene: -; CDR3 DNA: TGTGCCAGCAGTTTAAGGTCCTATGGCTACACCTTC; CDR3 protein: CASSLRSYGYTF
clone size: many; J gene: TRBJ2-6; V gene: TRBV11-2; D gene: -; CDR3 DNA: TGTGCCAGCAGCTTTTCCAAGTGGAGCTCTGGGGCCAACGTCCTGACTTTC; CDR3 protein: CASSFSKWSSGANVLTF
clone size: many; J gene: TRBJ1-1; V gene: TRBV15; D gene: -; CDR3 DNA: TGTGCCACCAGCAGAGACCTGGCCGCTGAAGCTTTCTTT; CDR3 protein: CATSRDLAAEAFF
clone size: few; J gene: TRBJ1-2; V gene: TRBV28; D gene: -; CDR3 DNA: TGTGGCCCCCCTCGATTTCACTATGGCTACACCTTC; CDR3 protein: CGPPRFHYGYTF
clone size: -; J gene: TRBJ1-6; V gene: TRBV11-2; D gene: -; CDR3 DNA: TGTGCCAGCAGCTTAGGGTTGGGGGACCTGGATTCACCCCTCCACTTT; CDR3 protein: CASSLGLGDLDSPLHF